This T cell receptor beta chain emerged from a study of untreated major depressive disorder. Typically 85% to 95% of enriched cells were CD4+. Turning to this clone: Its specificity is unknown.

Data came from immunoSEQ multiplex PCR; TCRdb stores just in-frame clones and leaves some out. The sample lists just over 20,000 clones; 80% to 90% were seen once. Study-level points and caveats: Generalizability is limited by the comparatively small study sample.

Input material: CD4+ T cells from PBMCs. The TCR was taken from a woman aged 25-40 years in good health.

CDR3 nucleotide sequence: TGCAGCGGCGGTACTAATGAAAAACTGTTTTTT. It translates to CSGGTNEKLFF. The chain couples TRBV20-1 to TRBJ1-4; D gene ambiguous. The CDR3 has 11 amino acids. Germline lookup yields CDR1 DFQATT and CDR2 SNEGSKA (reference sequence).